This T cell receptor (beta chain) was found in a study of CD8+CD57+ T cells in acquired aplastic anemia. Study-wide context: Isolated CD4+ and CD8+ cells, once sorted, yielded DNA averaging approximately 3 ug.

This CDR3 contains 14 residues. Per germline, CDR1 SGHNT and CDR2 YYREEE (reference sequence). Deletions cut 0 bases from V and 2 bases from J, with 9 bases between. To note about this clonotype: Its antigen is currently unknown.

The authors sequenced patients whose flow cytometry had shown CD8+CD57+ cell expansion. None of the patients had been given any therapy when their blood was sampled. Study conclusions and caveats: Patients had roughly 31 CD8+ CDR3 sequences in common with controls (the shared set).

Genomic DNA served as template for TCR beta VDJ and CDR3 profiling. TCRdb redid the calling of the reads with MiXCR, one entry per CDR3 protein. The sample yields roughly 160,000 distinct CDR3 sequences, over 55% seen once. This chain joins TRBV5-4 and TRBJ2-7, with D hard to call. The sequenced sample consisted of sorted CD4+, CD8+, or CD8+CD57+ T cells (not recorded which) from PBMCs. The clonotype comes from a human donor with aplastic anemia. CDR3 in amino acids: CASSLGHGTYEQYF. For the CDR3, the DNA is TGTGCCAGCAGCTTGGGTCACGGCACCTACGAGCAGTACTTC.